These 9 T cell receptor beta chains originate from one sample sequenced in a study of radiotherapy plus CTLA-4 blockade in lung cancer. Data came from immunoSEQ multiplex PCR; TCRdb stores just in-frame clones and leaves some out. The sample consists of approximately 52,000 clones, around 79% of them appearing once. Sample: peripheral blood, taken from a patient treated with radiotherapy plus ipilimumab. Every receptor here comes from a human donor with non-small cell lung cancer whose response to radiotherapy plus ipilimumab could not be evaluated.

This sequence joins TRBV6-5 and TRBJ2-7, with 8 bases lining up with TRBD1. The trim removed 5 bases at V and 5 bases at J, leaving 11 bases unmatched. Germline CDR1 reads MNHEY; CDR2 reads SVGAGI. The CDR3 is 15 amino acids. This CDR3 is CASSPPRGQVDEQYF. DNA of the CDR3: TGTGCCAGCAGTCCCCCGCGGGGACAGGTCGACGAGCAGTACTTC.

The V and J genes are TRBV19 and TRBJ2-1; D is unclear. The CDR3 has 13 residues. Germline CDR1 reads LNHDA; CDR2 reads SQIVND (reference sequence). V shed 6 bases and J shed 9 bases, with 15 bases lying between them. CDR3 nucleotides: TGTGCCAGTAGATCCCGGTTCACGCCTGAGCAGTTCTTC. This encodes CASRSRFTPEQFF.

The rearrangement joins TRBV5-4 to TRBJ2-6, with 10 bases matching TRBD1. V lost 6 bases to trimming and J lost 0 bases; unmatched junction nucleotides: 12. CDR3 size: 19 residues. From germline, CDR1 is SGHNT and CDR2 YYREEE (reference sequence). CDR3 loop: CASTIGAGQGHSGANVLTF. Here the CDR3 DNA reads TGTGCCAGCACCATCGGGGCGGGACAGGGGCACTCTGGGGCCAACGTCCTGACTTTC.

This clone was observed a handful of times. The chain uses TRBV7-8 and TRBJ2-2, with 8 bases identical to TRBD1. This CDR3 region has 13 residues. Germline V CDR1 and CDR2: SGHVS, FQNEAQ. V gave up 10 bases and J gave up 1 base; unmatched junction bases: 2. The CDR3 DNA reads as TGTGCCACCGGGACAGGGAACACCGGGGAGCTGTTTTTT. Translation gives CATGTGNTGELFF.

The rearrangement uses TRBV7-3 and TRBJ2-5, with a weak D call TRBD2 (7 bases). In germline, CDR1 is SGHTA, CDR2 FQGTGA. The CDR3 has 15 residues. Trimming took 2 bases from V and 2 from J, leaving 12 bases between them. The CDR3, as DNA: TGTGCCAGCAGCTTATTAGGGGGGGGGCAAGAGACCCAGTACTTC. Its protein product is CASSLLGGGQETQYF.

A single count supports this clone. The chain carries TRBV10-3 and TRBJ2-7; D is uncertain. The V and J ends lost 10 bases and 2 bases respectively, with 15 bases between them. The V gene's germline CDR1 is ENHRY and CDR2 SYGVKD. The CDR3 has 13 residues. The CDR3 is CATSEALTYEQYF. The DNA of the CDR3 is TGTGCCACGAGTGAGGCGCTGACCTACGAGCAGTACTTC.

The chain carries TRBV7-9 and TRBJ2-3, with 7 bases that match TRBD1. The CDR3 spans 15 residues. After removal of 5 bases from V and 2 bases from J, the junction contained 7 bases not matched to a gene. Germline-derived CDR1 and CDR2 are SEHNR and FQNEAQ (reference sequence). CDR3 sequence reads: CASSQTTGPTDTQYF. The CDR3 bases are TGTGCCAGCAGCCAAACGACAGGGCCCACAGATACGCAGTATTTT. Drawing the rest from reference TRBV7-9 and TRBJ2-3, the complete variable domain is DTGVSQNPRHKITKRGQNVTFRCDPISEHNRLYWYRQTLGQGPEFLTYFQNEAQLEKSRLLSDRFSAERPKGSFSTLEIQRTEQGDSAMYLCASSQTTGPTDTQYFGPGTRLTVL.

This sequence joins TRBV6-5 and TRBJ1-6; perhaps TRBD1 as D (5 bases). V was trimmed by 0 bases and J by 10 bases, leaving 13 bases between them. Looked up from germline, CDR1 is MNHEY and CDR2 is SVGAGI. CDR3 length: 15 residues. The CDR3 region is CASSYSRAGRSPLHF. CDR3 in DNA: TGTGCCAGCAGTTACTCGAGGGCAGGGAGGTCACCCCTCCACTTT.

This rearrangement joins TRBV11-2 to TRBJ2-1, with D hard to call. Germline lookup yields CDR1 SGHAT and CDR2 FQNNGV. V lost 5 bases and J 7 bases, leaving 9 bases between the germline ends. The CDR3 consists of 12 residues. CDR3 loop: CASSPVSNEQFF. Written as DNA, the CDR3 is TGTGCCAGCAGCCCGGTTTCGAATGAGCAGTTCTTC.